This T cell receptor beta chain was recovered during a study of spatial heterogeneity in lung cancer. Study context: Combinations of a unique TCR and a UMI were tallied in raw reads, and on average each appeared more than ten times. Study-wide points: Expanded intratumoral alpha and beta TCR counts tracked tumor mutation counts.

Concerning this clonotype: Its specificity is not known. This beta chain represents an off-target read in a library built for alpha chains; its size is of limited meaning.

Regarding time point: sample taken at primary tumor resection. V was pared by 3 bases and J by 6 bases, with 3 bases of the junction left unmatched. The CDR3 is 12 residues long. CDR1 is DFQATT and CDR2 is SNEGSKA in the germline V gene (reference sequence). MiXCR, applied by TCRdb to the 5' RACE reads, yields one record per CDR3 protein. The data contain several hundred distinct CDR3 sequences, 80% to 85% of them singletons. This material consisted of lung tumor tissue, taken at surgery. The sequence was collected from a female donor with early-stage non-small cell lung cancer. The J gene is TRBJ2-3, the V gene TRBV20-1; 7 bases align to TRBD2. Here the CDR3 DNA reads TGCAGTGCTAGCGGGGGGAGGGATACGCAGTATTTT. Translating it yields CSASGGRDTQYF.